The present entry profiles one T cell receptor (beta chain) with its context. Its antigen is currently not known. Within one base of it there is no much larger clone, and no base qualities were kept. The data were obtained in a study of cytomegalovirus exposure and HLA in healthy donors (dated by TCRdb to 2017 to 2019). About the full investigation: According to a later analysis, one platform produced both the 120 validation repertoires and the 666 repertoires of the first cohort. The aim of the study was to test whether cataloging public T cell receptors could identify signatures of past pathogen exposure. Besides the first cohort of 500 to 700 subjects, a separate validation cohort made up of 120 different subjects was used. To predict cytomegalovirus infection status, the study combined high-throughput TCR immunosequencing, statistical association of individual TCRs with disease status, and machine learning.

The donors belonged to the validation cohort of about 120 subjects, which was separate from the 666-subject first cohort. Receptors were amplified or captured by the immunoSEQ multiplex PCR assay. In the original analysis: A statistical classification framework was built for diagnosing cytomegalovirus status from the catalog of TCR beta chain sequences. TCRdb mirrors the immuneACCESS table, restricted to in-frame sequences. Some clones are absent from its copies; in checked studies, under half trace to an unresolved V gene, and the reason for the others is unknown. The DNA gave D and trimming, while V, J and clone size come from that table. The sample has 100,000 to 120,000 clones on record, around 83% of them singletons. Jointly, the top ten make up roughly 4.2% of the sample. What the research found in general, with its limitations: The classifier was reported to diagnose cytomegalovirus status with high specificity and sensitivity in both the original and validation cohorts. Of the cluster scores, about 94% were above 0 in a later analysis, which found that TCRs clustered in the first cohort also tended to co-occur in the 95 to 150 validation repertoires. The authors suggested that the approach could potentially be generalized to other disease states and immunological phenotypes. Across donors, most TCR sequences were observed very rarely, whereas some public TCRs were present in many individuals. The study gave a list of 150 to 200 TCR beta chains associated with cytomegalovirus. A few of the identified cytomegalovirus-associated TCR beta chains were confirmed in vitro to be specific for cytomegalovirus antigens. The validation cohort had no HLA typing available for a later analysis, so co-occurrence within that cohort was assessed over all 110 or so repertoires.

CDR1 and CDR2 are drawn from the germline V gene: SGHRS, YFSETQ. Its CDR3 holds 17 amino acids, cysteine through phenylalanine. Only the CDR3 region is kept as DNA, spanning 51 bases read in frame from base 1. V sheds 5 bases and J sheds 5 bases, leaving 26 bases between their ends. Recombination joined TRBV5-1 with TRBJ2-7, with the D gene uncertain. The sample was PBMCs. The source is a woman between 18 and 29 years old in good health and CMV-seropositive. The encoded CDR3 is CASRMRNLAGSVNEQYF. The base sequence is TGCGCCAGCAGAATGCGGAATTTAGCCGGATCGGTGAACGAGCAGTACTTC.